This T cell receptor (beta chain) was identified in a study of T cells in Graves' hyperthyroidism and ophthalmopathy. Across the study: The initial diagnosis was the point when peripheral blood was collected, ahead of any treatment. The study, taken as a whole, reports: Blood shared most expanded thyroid clonotypes above 0.001.

Criteria for exclusion of patients were uncontrolled infection, other autoimmune disease, pregnancy or lactation. This CDR3 spans 15 amino acids. The V gene's germline CDR1 is MNHEY and CDR2 SMNVEV (reference sequence). The V end was cut by 4 bases, the J end by 4 bases, with 16 bases between. Amplified TCR beta CDR3 regions came from RNA transcripts. The HTBI primer set drove a first-round RT-PCR of the TCR CDR3. TCRdb re-derived calls from the multiplex PCR reads in MiXCR, one entry per CDR3 protein. The sample records about 600,000 distinct CDR3 sequences, roughly 15% being singletons. This clonotype showed up many times. As yet, its antigen is unknown.

The sample taken for sequencing was blood. The sequence was collected from a woman aged 45-60 years with Graves' ophthalmopathy. The chain has TRBV27 and TRBJ1-1; TRBD1 is a possible D gene (6 bases). The CDR3 DNA follows: TGTGCCAGCAGTTCCCGGACAGCCCCGGGCACTGAAGCTTTCTTT. Its translation: CASSSRTAPGTEAFF.